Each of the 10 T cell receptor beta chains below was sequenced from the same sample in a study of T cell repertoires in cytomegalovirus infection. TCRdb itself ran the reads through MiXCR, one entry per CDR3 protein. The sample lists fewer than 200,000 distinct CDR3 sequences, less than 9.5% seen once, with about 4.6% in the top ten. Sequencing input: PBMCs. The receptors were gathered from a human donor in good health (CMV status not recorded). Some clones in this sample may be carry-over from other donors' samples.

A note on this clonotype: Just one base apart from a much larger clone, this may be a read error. The CDR3 DNA reads TGTGCCAGCAGTTTATATCCTGGACTAGGTGAAGACAATGAGCAGTTCTTC. Its protein is CASSLYPGLGEDNEQFF. V usage is TRBV28 and J usage is TRBJ2-1; 7 bases agree with TRBD2. The V segment lost 1 base and the J segment 5 bases; nucleotides outside the gene matches: 11. CDR1 and CDR2 (germline): MDHEN, SYDVKM. The CDR3 is made up of 17 amino acids.

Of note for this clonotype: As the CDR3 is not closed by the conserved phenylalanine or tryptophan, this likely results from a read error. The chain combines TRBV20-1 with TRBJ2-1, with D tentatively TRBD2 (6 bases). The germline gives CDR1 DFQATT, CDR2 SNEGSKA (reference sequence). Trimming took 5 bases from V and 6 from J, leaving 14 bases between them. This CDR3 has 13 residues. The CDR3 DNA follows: TGCAGTGCTCCCCGGTGGGGACTCAATGAGCAGTTCTAC. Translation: CSAPRWGLNEQFY.

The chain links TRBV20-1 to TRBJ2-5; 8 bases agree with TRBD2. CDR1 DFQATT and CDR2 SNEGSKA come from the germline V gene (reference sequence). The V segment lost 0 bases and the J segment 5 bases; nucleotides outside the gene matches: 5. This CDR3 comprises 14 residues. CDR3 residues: CSARDTSGGETQYF. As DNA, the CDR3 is TGCAGTGCTAGAGATACAAGCGGGGGTGAGACCCAGTACTTC.

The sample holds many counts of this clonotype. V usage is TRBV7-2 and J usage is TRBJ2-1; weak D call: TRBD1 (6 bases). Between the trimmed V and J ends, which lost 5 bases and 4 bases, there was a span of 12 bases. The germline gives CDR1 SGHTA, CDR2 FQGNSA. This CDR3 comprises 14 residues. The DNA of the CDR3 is TGTGCCAGCAGCGGACAGCAGTTTTACAATGAGCAGTTCTTC. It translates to CASSGQQFYNEQFF.

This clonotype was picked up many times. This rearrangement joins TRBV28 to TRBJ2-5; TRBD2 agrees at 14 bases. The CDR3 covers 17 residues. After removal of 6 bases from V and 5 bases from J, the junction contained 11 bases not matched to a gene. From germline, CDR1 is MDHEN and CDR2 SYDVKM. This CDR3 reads CASRPPTSGGEGETQYF. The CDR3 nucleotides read TGTGCCAGCAGACCCCCGACTAGCGGGGGGGAGGGGGAGACCCAGTACTTC.

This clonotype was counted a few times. The CDR3 DNA reads as TGTGCCAGCAGTGGGGGGGCAGATACGCAGTATTTT. Residues: CASSGGADTQYF. V usage is TRBV6-6 and J usage is TRBJ2-3, with 7 bases matching TRBD2. In germline, CDR1 is MNHNY, CDR2 SVGAGI (reference sequence). The CDR3 loop spans 12 amino acids. V lost 5 bases and J lost 4; bases outside the gene matches: 0.

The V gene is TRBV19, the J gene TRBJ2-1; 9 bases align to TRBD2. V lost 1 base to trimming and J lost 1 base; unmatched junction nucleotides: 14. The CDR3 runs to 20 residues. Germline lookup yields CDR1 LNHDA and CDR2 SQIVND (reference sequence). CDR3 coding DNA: TGTGCCAGTAGTATAGTCGGGACTAGCCGCCAAGGGGGGTCCTACAATGAGCAGTTCTTC. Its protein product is CASSIVGTSRQGGSYNEQFF.

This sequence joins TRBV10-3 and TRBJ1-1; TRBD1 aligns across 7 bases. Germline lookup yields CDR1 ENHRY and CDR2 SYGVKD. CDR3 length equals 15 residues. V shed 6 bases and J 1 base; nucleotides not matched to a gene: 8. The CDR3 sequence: CAIRRAQGENTEAFF. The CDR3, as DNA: TGTGCCATCAGGAGGGCCCAGGGGGAGAACACTGAAGCTTTCTTT.

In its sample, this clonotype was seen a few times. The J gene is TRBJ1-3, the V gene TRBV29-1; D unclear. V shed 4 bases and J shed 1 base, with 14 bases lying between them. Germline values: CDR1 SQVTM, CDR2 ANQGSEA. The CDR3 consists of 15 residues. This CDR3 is CSVVGRRDSGNTIYF. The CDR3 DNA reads TGCAGCGTTGTTGGGCGGCGAGATTCTGGAAACACCATATATTTT.

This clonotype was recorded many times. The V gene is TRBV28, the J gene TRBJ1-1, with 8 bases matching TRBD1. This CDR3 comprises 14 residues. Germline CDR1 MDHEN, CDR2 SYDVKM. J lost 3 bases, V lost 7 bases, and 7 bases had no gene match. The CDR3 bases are TGTGCCAGCACCCGGACAGGGCCTCACACTGAAGCTTTCTTT. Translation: CASTRTGPHTEAFF. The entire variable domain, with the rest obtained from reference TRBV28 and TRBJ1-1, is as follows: DVKVTQSSRYLVKRTGEKVFLECVQDMDHENMFWYRQDPGLGLRLIYFSYDVKMKEKGDIPEGYSVSREKKERFSLILESASTNQTSMYLCASTRTGPHTEAFFGQGTRLTVV.